These 7 T cell receptor beta chains were sequenced from one sample in a study of blood T cell repertoires in COVID-19. Produced via immunoSEQ multiplex PCR; TCRdb's table is partial and in-frame only. The sample has fewer than 200,000 clones, approximately 84% seen once. The sample comprised peripheral blood. The receptors here all came from a woman of 80 years or more with COVID-19, enrolled during active disease.

The rearrangement joins TRBV4-3 to TRBJ2-7; the D gene is possibly TRBD2 (5 bases). The CDR3 length is 15 residues. The V gene's germline CDR1 is LGHNA and CDR2 YSLEER. Trimming removed 0 bases from V and 2 bases from J, with 11 bases in between. CDR3 sequence (DNA): TGCGCCAGCAGCCAAGATATGATGAGGGCCTACGAGCAGTACTTC. Amino acid sequence: CASSQDMMRAYEQYF.

The chain has TRBV4-3 and TRBJ1-4, with D tentatively TRBD1 (6 bases). This CDR3 spans 17 amino acids. Germline V gene sequence: CDR1 LGHNA, CDR2 YSLEER. Between the trimmed V and J ends, which lost 3 bases and 5 bases, there was a span of 19 bases. CDR3 nucleotides: TGCGCCAGCAGCCACATCCTGGGGGACACCCTCAATGAAAAACTGTTTTTT. Protein product: CASSHILGDTLNEKLFF.

The chain employs TRBV7-3 and TRBJ2-3, with a weak D call TRBD2 (5 bases). The V end was cut by 5 bases, the J end by 9 bases, with 9 bases between. From germline, CDR1 is SGHTA and CDR2 FQGTGA. The CDR3 has 11 amino acids. The CDR3 protein is CASSELGTQYF. The CDR3 DNA reads as TGTGCCAGCAGCGAACTAGGAACGCAGTATTTT.

The rearrangement links TRBV7-8 to TRBJ2-3, with 12 nucleotides matching TRBD2. CDR3 size: 18 residues. The trim removed 0 bases at V and 3 bases at J, leaving 7 bases unmatched. CDR1 SGHVS and CDR2 FQNEAQ come from the germline V gene. The CDR3 nucleotides read TGTGCCAGCAGCTTAGCGACCACTAGCGGGAGGTCTACAGATACGCAGTATTTT. Protein product: CASSLATTSGRSTDTQYF.

The CDR3 reads CASSLGAGGFGANVLTF. The CDR3 region has the DNA TGCGCCAGCAGCTTGGGGGCAGGGGGCTTTGGGGCCAACGTCCTGACTTTC. This chain joins TRBV5-1 and TRBJ2-6; TRBD1 matches 8 bases. The V and J ends lost 0 bases and 3 bases, in that order; junction bases with no gene match: 5. The CDR3 spans 17 residues. Germline V gene sequence: CDR1 SGHRS, CDR2 YFSETQ.

As for this clone: Other DNA sequences in this specimen translate into the identical CDR3. J is TRBJ1-2 and V is TRBV18; D possibly corresponds to TRBD1 (6 bases). This CDR3 is built from 14 residues. Trimming took 3 bases from V and 4 from J, leaving 12 bases between them. Germline CDR1 KGHSH, CDR2 LQKENI. CDR3: CASSPNGQFYGYTF. The CDR3, as DNA: TGTGCCAGCTCACCGAACGGACAGTTCTATGGCTACACCTTC.

The sample holds one count of this clone. The chain joins TRBV9 to TRBJ2-2; D not certain. CDR1 SGDLS and CDR2 YYNGEE come from the germline V gene. The V end was cut by 2 bases, the J end by 2 bases, with 10 bases between. CDR3 length: 15 amino acids. The chain's CDR3 is CASSVRVLNTGELFF. The CDR3 DNA sequence: TGTGCCAGCAGCGTTCGTGTACTCAACACCGGGGAGCTGTTTTTT.